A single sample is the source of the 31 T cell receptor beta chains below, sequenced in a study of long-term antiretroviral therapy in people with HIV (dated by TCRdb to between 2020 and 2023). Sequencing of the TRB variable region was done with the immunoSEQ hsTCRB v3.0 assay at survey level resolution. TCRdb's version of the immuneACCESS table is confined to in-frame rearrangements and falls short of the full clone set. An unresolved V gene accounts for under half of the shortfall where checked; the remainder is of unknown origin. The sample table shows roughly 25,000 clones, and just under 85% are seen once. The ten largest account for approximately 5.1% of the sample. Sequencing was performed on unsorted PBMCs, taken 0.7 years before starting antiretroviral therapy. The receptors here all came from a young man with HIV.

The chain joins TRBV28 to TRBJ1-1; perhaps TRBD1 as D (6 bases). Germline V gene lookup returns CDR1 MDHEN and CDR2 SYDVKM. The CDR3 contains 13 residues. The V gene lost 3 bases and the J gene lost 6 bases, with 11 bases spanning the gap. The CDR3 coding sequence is TGTGCCAGCAGTTTCGGGACATACCCTGAAGCTTTCTTT. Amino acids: CASSFGTYPEAFF. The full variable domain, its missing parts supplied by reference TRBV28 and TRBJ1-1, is DVKVTQSSRYLVKRTGEKVFLECVQDMDHENMFWYRQDPGLGLRLIYFSYDVKMKEKGDIPEGYSVSREKKERFSLILESASTNQTSMYLCASSFGTYPEAFFGQGTRLTVV.

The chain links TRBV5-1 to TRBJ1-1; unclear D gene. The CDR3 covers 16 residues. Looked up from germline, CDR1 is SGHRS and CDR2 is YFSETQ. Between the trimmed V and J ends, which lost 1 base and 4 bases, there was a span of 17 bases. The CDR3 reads CASSLSGRGLGTEAFF. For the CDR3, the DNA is TGCGCCAGCAGCTTGAGTGGTCGGGGTCTTGGCACTGAAGCTTTCTTT.

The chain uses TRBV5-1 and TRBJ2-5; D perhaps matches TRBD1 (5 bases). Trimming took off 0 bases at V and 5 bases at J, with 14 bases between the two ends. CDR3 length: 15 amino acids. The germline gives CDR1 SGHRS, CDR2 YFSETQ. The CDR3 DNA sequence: TGCGCCAGCAGCTTGGAGGGGAATAGGGCGGAGACCCAGTACTTC. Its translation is CASSLEGNRAETQYF.

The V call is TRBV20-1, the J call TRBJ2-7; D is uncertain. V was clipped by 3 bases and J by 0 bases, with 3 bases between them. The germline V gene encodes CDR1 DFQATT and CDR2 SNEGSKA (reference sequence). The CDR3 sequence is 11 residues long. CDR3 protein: CSARISYEQYF. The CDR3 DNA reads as TGCAGTGCTAGGATCTCCTACGAGCAGTACTTC.

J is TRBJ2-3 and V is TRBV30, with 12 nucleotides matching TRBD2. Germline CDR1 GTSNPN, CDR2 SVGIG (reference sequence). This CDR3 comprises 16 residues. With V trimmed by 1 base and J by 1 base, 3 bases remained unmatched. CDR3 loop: CAWSGGTSGRTDTQYF. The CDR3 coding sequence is TGTGCCTGGAGTGGAGGGACTAGCGGGCGCACAGATACGCAGTATTTT.

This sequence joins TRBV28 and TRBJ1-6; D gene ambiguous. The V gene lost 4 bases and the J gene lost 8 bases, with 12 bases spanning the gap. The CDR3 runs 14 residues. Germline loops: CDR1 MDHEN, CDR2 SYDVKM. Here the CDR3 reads CASSYGPGHSPLHF. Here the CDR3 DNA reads TGTGCCAGCAGTTACGGACCTGGGCATTCACCCCTCCACTTT.

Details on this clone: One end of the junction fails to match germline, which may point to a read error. The CDR3 is CASSPKTGGYGCTF. CDR3 in DNA: TGTGCCAGCTCACCTAAGACTGGGGGCTATGGCTGCACCTTC. V gene TRBV18 combines with J gene TRBJ1-2; maybe TRBD1 (6 bases). Germline V gives CDR1 KGHSH, CDR2 LQKENI. CDR3 length equals 14 residues.

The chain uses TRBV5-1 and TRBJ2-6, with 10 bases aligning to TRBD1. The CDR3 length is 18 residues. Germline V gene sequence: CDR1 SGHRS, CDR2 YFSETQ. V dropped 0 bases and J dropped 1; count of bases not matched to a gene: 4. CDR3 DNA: TGCGCCAGCAGCTTGGCGGGACAGGGGAGTTCTGGGGCCAACGTCCTGACTTTC. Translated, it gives CASSLAGQGSSGANVLTF. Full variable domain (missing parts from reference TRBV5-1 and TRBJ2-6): KAGVTQTPRYLIKTRGQQVTLSCSPISGHRSVSWYQQTPGQGLQFLFEYFSETQRNKGNFPGRFSGRQFSNSRSEMNVSTLELGDSALYLCASSLAGQGSSGANVLTFGAGSRLTVL.

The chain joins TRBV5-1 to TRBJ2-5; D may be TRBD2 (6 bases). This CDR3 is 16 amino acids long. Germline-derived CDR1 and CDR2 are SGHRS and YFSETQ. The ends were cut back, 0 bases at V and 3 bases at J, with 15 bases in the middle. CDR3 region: CASSLGGLATKETQYF. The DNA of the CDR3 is TGCGCCAGCAGCTTGGGAGGTCTAGCGACGAAAGAGACCCAGTACTTC.

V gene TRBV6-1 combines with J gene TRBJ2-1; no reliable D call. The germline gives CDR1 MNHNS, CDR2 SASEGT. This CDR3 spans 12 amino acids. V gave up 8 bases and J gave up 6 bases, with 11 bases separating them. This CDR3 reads CASAHYVNEQFF. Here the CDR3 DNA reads TGTGCCAGCGCCCATTACGTCAATGAGCAGTTCTTC.

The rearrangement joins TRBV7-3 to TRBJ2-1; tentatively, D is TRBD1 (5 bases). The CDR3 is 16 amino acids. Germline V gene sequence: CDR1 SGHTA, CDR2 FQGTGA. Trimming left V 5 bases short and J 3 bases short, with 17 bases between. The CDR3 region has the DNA TGTGCCAGCAGCCAAGATGGAACAGGAGTCTACAATGAGCAGTTCTTC. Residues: CASSQDGTGVYNEQFF.

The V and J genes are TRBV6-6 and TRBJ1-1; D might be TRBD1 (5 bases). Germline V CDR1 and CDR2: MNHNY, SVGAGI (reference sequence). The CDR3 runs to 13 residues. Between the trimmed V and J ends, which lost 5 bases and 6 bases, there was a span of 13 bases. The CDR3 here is CASSPYGGSEAFF. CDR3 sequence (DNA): TGTGCCAGCAGTCCATACGGGGGTTCTGAAGCTTTCTTT.

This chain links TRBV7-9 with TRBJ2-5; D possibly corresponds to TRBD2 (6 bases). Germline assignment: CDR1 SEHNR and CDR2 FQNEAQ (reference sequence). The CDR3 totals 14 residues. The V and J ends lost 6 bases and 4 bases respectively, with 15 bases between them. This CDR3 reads CASRSTSRRETQYF. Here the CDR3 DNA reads TGTGCCAGCAGATCGACTAGTCGACGAGAGACCCAGTACTTC.

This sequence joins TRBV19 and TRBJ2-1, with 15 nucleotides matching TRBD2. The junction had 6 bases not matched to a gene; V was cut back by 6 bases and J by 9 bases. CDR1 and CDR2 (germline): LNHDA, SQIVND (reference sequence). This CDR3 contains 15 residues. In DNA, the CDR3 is TGTGCCAGTAGCGGGGGACTAGCGGGAGGAGGTGAGCAGTTCTTC. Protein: CASSGGLAGGGEQFF.

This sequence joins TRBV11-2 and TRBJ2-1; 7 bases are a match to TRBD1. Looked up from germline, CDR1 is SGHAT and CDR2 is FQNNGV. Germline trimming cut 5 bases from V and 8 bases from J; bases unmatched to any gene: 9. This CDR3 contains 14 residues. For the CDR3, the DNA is TGTGCCAGCAGCCTCGTAGGGGGCATCGATGAGCAGTTCTTC. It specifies CASSLVGGIDEQFF.

The CDR3 DNA reads as TGTGCCAGCAGATTTCGTCAGGGCGCAGATACGCAGTATTTT. Protein sequence: CASRFRQGADTQYF. The chain uses TRBV5-8 and TRBJ2-3, with a tentative D call TRBD1 (5 bases). V lost 5 bases and J lost 4, with 14 bases in between. The germline V gene has CDR1 SGHTS and CDR2 YDEGEE. The CDR3 extends over 14 amino acids.

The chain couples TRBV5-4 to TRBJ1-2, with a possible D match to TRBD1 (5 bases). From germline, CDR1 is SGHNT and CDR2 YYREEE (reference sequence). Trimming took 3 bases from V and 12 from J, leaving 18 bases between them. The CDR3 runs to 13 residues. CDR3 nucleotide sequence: TGTGCCAGCAGCTCCGAGGCAGGGAGTTGGAACACCTTC. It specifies CASSSEAGSWNTF. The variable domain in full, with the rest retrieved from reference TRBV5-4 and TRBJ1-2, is ETGVTQSPTHLIKTRGQQVTLRCSSQSGHNTVSWYQQALGQGPQFIFQYYREEENGRGNFPPRFSGLQFPNYSSELNVNALELDDSALYLCASSSEAGSWNTFGSGTRLTVV.

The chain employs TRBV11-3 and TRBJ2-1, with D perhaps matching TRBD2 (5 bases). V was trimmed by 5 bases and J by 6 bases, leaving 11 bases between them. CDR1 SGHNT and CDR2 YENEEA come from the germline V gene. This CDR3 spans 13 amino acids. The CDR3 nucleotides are TGTGCCAGCAGCCCGGACTTAGGCAATGAGCAGTTCTTC. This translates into CASSPDLGNEQFF.

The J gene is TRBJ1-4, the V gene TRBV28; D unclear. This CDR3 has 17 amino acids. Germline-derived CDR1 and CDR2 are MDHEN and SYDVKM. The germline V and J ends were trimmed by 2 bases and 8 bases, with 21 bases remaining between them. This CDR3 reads CASSLGDVGSKQEKLFF. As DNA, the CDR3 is TGTGCCAGCAGTTTAGGTGACGTGGGGTCTAAACAAGAAAAACTGTTTTTT.

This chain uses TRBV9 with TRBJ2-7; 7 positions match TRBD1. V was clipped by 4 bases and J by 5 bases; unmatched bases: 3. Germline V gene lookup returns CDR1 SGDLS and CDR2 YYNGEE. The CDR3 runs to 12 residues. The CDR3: CASSPQGDEQYF. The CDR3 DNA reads TGTGCCAGCAGCCCCCAGGGGGACGAGCAGTACTTC.

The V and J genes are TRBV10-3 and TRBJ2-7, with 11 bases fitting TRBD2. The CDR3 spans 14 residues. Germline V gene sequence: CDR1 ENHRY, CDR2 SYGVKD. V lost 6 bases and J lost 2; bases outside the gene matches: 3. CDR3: CAISNSGGAYEQYF. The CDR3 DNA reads TGTGCCATCAGCAATAGCGGGGGGGCCTACGAGCAGTACTTC.

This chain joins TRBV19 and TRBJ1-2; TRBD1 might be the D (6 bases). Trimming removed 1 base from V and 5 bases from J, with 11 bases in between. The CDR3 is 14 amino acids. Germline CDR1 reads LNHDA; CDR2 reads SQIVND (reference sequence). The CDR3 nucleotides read TGTGCCAGTAGTATAGCCAACAGGGAATATGGCTACACCTTC. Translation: CASSIANREYGYTF.

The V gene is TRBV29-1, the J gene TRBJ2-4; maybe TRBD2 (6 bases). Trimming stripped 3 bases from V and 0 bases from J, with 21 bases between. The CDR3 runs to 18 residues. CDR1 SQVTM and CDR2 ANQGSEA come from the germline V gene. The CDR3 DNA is TGCAGCGTTGAGGGCCATTCGCCGTGGGGGGTAGCCAAAAACATTCAGTACTTC. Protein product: CSVEGHSPWGVAKNIQYF.

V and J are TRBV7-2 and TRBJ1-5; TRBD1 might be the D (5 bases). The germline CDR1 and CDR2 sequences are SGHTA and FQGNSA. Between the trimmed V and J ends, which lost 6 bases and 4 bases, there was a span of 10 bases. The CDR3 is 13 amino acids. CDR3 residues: CASRGQLNQPQHF. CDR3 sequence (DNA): TGTGCCAGCAGAGGACAATTAAATCAGCCCCAGCATTTT.

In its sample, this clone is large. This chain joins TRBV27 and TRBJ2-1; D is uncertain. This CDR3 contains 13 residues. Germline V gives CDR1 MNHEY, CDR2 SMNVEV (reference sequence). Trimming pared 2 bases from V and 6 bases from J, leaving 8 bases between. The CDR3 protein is CASSLGQVNEQFF. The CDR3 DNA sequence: TGTGCCAGCAGTTTAGGTCAGGTCAATGAGCAGTTCTTC.

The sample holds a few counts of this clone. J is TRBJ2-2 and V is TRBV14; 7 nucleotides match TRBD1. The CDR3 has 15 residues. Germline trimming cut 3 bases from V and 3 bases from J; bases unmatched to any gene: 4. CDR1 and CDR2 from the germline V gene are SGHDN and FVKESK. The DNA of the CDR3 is TGTGCCAGCAGCCAGGCAGGGGGATACACCGGGGAGCTGTTTTTT. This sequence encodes CASSQAGGYTGELFF.

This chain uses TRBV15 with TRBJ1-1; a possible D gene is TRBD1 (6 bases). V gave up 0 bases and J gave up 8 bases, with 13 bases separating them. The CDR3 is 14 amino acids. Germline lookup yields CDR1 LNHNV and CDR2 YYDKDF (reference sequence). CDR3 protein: CATSRDRGAGEAFF. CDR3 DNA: TGTGCCACCAGCAGAGACAGGGGCGCGGGGGAAGCTTTCTTT.

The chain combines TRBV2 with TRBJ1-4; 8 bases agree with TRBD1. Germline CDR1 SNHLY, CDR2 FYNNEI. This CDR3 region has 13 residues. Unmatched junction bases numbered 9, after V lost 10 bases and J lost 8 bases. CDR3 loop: CATATGVREKLFF. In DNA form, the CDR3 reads TGTGCCACCGCGACAGGGGTGAGGGAAAAACTGTTTTTT.

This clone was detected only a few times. CDR3 in amino acids: CASNFGRISPLHF. The CDR3 DNA reads as TGTGCCAGCAACTTTGGGCGGATCTCACCCCTCCACTTT. The rearrangement uses TRBV28 and TRBJ1-6; D unclear. The CDR3 is 13 residues long. Germline V gene sequence: CDR1 MDHEN, CDR2 SYDVKM. The germline V and J ends were trimmed by 7 bases and 10 bases, with 14 bases remaining between them.

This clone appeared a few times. CDR3 amino acids: CASSLAVSAREQYF. The DNA for the CDR3 is TGTGCCAGCAGCTTGGCCGTCTCGGCGCGAGAGCAGTACTTC. The rearrangement joins TRBV5-4 to TRBJ2-7; no reliable D call. The CDR3 loop spans 14 amino acids. V was pared by 0 bases and J by 7 bases, with 14 bases between. Germline assignment: CDR1 SGHNT and CDR2 YYREEE (reference sequence).

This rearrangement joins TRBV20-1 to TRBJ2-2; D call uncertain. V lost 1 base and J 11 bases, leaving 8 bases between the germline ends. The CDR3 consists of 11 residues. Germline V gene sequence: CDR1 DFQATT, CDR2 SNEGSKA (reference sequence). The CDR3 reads CSARGGRELFF. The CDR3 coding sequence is TGCAGTGCTAGAGGCGGCAGAGAGCTGTTTTTT.